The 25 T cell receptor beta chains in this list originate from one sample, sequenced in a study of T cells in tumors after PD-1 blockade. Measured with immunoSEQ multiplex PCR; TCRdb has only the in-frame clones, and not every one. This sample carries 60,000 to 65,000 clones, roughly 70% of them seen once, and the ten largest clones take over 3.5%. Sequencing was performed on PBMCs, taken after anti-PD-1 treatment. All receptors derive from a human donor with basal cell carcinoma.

The CDR3 loop is CASSKAGFSNYGYTF. The CDR3 DNA is TGTGCCAGCAGCAAAGCAGGATTCTCTAACTATGGCTACACCTTC. The genes are TRBV21-1 and TRBJ1-2. TRBV21-1 is deemed a pseudogene. This CDR3 is 15 amino acids long.

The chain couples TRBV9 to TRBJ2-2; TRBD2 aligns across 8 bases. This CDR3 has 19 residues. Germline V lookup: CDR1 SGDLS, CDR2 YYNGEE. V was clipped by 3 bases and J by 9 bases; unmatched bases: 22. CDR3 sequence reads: CASSAKGPYSRGVYRELFF. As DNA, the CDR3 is TGTGCCAGCAGCGCCAAAGGCCCCTACTCGCGGGGGGTGTACAGGGAGCTGTTTTTT.

The CDR3 sequence is CASSTGPTTTNYGYTF. The CDR3 nucleotides read TGTGCCAGTAGTACAGGACCCACAACTACAAACTATGGCTACACCTTC. The rearrangement uses TRBV19 and TRBJ1-2; D gene uncertain. This CDR3 is 16 amino acids long. Germline CDR1 reads LNHDA; CDR2 reads SQIVND (reference sequence). Trimming took 4 bases from V and 2 from J, leaving 17 bases between them.

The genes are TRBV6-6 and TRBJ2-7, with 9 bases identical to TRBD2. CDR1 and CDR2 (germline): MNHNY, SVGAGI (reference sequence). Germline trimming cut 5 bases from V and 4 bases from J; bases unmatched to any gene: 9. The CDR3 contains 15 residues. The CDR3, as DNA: TGTGCCAGCAGTGCGGCTAGCGGGGCTTTGTACGAGCAGTACTTC. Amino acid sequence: CASSAASGALYEQYF.

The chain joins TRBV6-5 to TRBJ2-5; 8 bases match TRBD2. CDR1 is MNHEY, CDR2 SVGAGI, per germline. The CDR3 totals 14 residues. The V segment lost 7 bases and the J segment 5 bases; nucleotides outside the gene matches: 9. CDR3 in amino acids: CASTPGGDLETQYF. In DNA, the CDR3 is TGTGCCAGCACACCGGGGGGGGATTTGGAGACCCAGTACTTC.

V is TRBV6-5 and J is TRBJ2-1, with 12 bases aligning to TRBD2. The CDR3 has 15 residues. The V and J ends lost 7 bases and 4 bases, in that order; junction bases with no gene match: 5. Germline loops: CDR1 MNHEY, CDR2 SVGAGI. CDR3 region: CASTSGGATYNEQFF. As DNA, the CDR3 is TGTGCCAGCACTAGCGGGGGGGCGACTTACAATGAGCAGTTCTTC.

CDR3 residues: CASSQGGGRTEQYF. CDR3 nucleotide sequence: TGTGCCAGCAGCCAAGGGGGCGGCAGGACCGAGCAGTACTTC. The chain joins TRBV3-1 (or the pseudogene TRBV3-2) to TRBJ2-7, with D possibly being TRBD1 (5 bases). V dropped 1 base and J dropped 6 bases, with 13 bases sitting between them. The CDR3 spans 14 residues. CDR1 and CDR2 from the germline V gene are LGHDT and YNNKEL (reference sequence).

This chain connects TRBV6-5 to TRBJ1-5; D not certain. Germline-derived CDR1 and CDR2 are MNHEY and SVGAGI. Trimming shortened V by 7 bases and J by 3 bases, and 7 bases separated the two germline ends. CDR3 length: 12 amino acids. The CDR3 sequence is CASTLPNQPQHF. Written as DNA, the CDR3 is TGTGCCAGCACCCTTCCCAATCAGCCCCAGCATTTT.

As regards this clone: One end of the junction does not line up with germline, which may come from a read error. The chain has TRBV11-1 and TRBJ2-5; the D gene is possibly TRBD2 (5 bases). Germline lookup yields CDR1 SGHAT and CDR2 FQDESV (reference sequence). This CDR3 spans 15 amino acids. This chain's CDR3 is CASSLASGRGETQYF. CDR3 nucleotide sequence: TGTGCCAGCAGTTTAGCATCCGGCCGCGGGGAGACCCAGTACTTC.

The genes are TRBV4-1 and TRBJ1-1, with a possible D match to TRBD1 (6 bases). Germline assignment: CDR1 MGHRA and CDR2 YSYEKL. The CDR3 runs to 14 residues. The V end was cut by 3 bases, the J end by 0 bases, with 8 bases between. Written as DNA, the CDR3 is TGCGCCAGCAGCCACGCAGGGGTGAACACTGAAGCTTTCTTT. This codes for CASSHAGVNTEAFF.

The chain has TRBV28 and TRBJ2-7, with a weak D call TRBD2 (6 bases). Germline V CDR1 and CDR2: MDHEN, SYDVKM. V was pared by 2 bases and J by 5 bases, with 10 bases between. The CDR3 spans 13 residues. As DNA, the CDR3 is TGTGCCAGCAGTTTACGGGACTTCAACGAGCAGTACTTC. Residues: CASSLRDFNEQYF.

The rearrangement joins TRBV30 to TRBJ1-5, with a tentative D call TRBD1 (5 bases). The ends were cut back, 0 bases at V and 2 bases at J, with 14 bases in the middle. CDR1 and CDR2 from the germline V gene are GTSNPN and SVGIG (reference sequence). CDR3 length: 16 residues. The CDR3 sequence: CAWSVRGRGGNQPQHF. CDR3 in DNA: TGTGCCTGGAGTGTACGGGGTAGGGGAGGCAATCAGCCCCAGCATTTT.

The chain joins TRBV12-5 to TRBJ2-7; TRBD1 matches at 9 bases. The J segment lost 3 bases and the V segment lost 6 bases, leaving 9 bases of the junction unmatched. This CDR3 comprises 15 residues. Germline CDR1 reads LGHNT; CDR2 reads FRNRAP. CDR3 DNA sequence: TGTGCTAGTGGCCAGTCCGGGACAGGGCTCTACGAGCAGTACTTC. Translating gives CASGQSGTGLYEQYF.

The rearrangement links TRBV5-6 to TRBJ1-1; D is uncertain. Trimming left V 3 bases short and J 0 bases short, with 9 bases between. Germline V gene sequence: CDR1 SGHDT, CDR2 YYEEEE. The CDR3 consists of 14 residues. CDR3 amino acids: CASSSLGMNTEAFF. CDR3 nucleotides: TGTGCCAGCAGCTCCCTGGGGATGAACACTGAAGCTTTCTTT.

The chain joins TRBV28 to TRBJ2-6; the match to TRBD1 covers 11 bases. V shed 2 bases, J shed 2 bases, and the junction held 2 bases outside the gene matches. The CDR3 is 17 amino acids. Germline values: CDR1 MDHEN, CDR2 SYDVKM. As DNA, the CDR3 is TGTGCCAGCAGTTTAAGGGGACAGGGGGCTGGGGCCAACGTCCTGACTTTC. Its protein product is CASSLRGQGAGANVLTF.

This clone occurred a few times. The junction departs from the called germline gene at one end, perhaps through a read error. The DNA for the CDR3 is TGTGCCAGCGGCTTGACAGGATTCTATGAGCAGTACTTC. Protein sequence: CASGLTGFYEQYF. This chain links TRBV5-6 with TRBJ2-7; a possible D gene is TRBD1 (6 bases). There are 13 residues in the CDR3. Germline assignment: CDR1 SGHDT and CDR2 YYEEEE.

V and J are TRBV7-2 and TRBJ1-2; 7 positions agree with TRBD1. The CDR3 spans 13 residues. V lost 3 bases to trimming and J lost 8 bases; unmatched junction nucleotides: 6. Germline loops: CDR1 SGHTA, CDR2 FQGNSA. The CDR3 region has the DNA TGTGCCAGCAGCTTTGACAGGGTGTGGGGCTACACCTTC. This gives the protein CASSFDRVWGYTF.

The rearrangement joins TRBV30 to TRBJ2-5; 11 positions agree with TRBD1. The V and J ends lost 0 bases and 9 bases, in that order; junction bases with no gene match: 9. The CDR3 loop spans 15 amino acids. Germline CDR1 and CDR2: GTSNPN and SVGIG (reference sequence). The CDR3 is CAWSVGTGGSEAQYF. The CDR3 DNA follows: TGTGCCTGGAGTGTCGGGACAGGGGGATCTGAGGCCCAGTACTTC.

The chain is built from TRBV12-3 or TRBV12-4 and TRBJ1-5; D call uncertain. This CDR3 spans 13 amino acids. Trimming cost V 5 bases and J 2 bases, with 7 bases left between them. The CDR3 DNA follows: TGTGCCAGCAGTGCCGGACGCAATCAGCCCCAGCATTTT. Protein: CASSAGRNQPQHF.

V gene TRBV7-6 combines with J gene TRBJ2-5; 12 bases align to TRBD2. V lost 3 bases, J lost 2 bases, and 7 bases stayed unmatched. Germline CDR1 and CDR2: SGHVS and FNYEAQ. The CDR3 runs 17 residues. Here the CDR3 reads CASSLASGGAGQETQYF. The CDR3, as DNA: TGTGCCAGCAGCTTGGCTAGCGGGGGGGCCGGGCAAGAGACCCAGTACTTC.

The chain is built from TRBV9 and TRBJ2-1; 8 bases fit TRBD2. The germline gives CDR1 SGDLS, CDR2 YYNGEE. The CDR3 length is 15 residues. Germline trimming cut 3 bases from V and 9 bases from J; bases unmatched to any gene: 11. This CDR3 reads CASSAVTGGPGEQFF. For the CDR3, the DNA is TGTGCCAGCAGCGCGGTAACGGGGGGGCCTGGTGAGCAGTTCTTC.

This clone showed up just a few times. CDR3 nucleotide sequence: TGTGCCAGCAGCCCCTTTGGGCTAGCGTCGGAGACCCAGTACTTC. Protein sequence: CASSPFGLASETQYF. The chain uses TRBV7-2 and TRBJ2-5; weak D call: TRBD2 (6 bases). CDR1 and CDR2 (germline): SGHTA, FQGNSA. V gave up 5 bases and J gave up 5 bases, with 18 bases separating them. The CDR3 runs to 15 residues. The whole variable domain, remainder taken from reference TRBV7-2 and TRBJ2-5, is GAGVSQSPSNKVTEKGKDVELRCDPISGHTALYWYRQSLGQGLEFLIYFQGNSAPDKSGLPSDRFSAERTGGSVSTLTIQRTQQEDSAVYLCASSPFGLASETQYFGPGTRLLVL.

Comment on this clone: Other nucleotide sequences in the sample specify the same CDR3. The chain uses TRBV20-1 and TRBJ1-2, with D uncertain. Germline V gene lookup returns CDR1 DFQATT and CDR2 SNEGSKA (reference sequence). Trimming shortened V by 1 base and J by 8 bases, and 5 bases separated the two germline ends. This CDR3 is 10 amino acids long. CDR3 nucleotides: TGCAGTGCTAGAGGGTCGGGCTACACCTTC. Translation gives CSARGSGYTF.

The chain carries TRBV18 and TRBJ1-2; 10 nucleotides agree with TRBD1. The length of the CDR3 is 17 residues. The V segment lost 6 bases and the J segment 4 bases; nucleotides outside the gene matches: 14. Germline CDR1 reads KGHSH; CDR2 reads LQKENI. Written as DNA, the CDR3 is TGTGCCAGCTCCCCCAGCGGGACAGGGGTGCAACCCTATGGCTACACCTTC. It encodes CASSPSGTGVQPYGYTF.

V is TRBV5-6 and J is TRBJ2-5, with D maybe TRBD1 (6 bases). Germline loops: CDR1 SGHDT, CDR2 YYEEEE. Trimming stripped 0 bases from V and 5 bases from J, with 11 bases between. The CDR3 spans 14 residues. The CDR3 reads CASSLGDTGETQYF. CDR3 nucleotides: TGTGCCAGCAGCTTGGGGGACACGGGGGAGACCCAGTACTTC.